One sample yielded the 4 T cell receptor beta chains listed below, sequenced in a study of STAT3 mutations in large granular lymphocyte leukemia. The study, taken as a whole, reports: At least one immunodominant TCR beta clonotype appeared in every T-cell large granular lymphocyte leukemia patient.

The table came from immunoSEQ multiplex PCR; TCRdb's copy has only in-frame clones and leaves some out. The repertoire includes 13,000 or so clones, about 90% of them detected once, and 12% sits in the top ten. For these receptors, no antigen is known. The sequenced sample consisted of PBMCs. These TCRs come from a human donor with T large granular lymphocyte leukemia. Some clones in this sample may be carry-over from other donors' samples.

The J gene is TRBJ2-7, the V gene TRBV14; D possibly matches TRBD1 or TRBD2 (5 bases each). The CDR3 runs to 14 residues. The V and J ends lost 4 bases and 2 bases respectively, with 12 bases between them. The V gene's germline CDR1 is SGHDN and CDR2 FVKESK. The CDR3 region is CASSLGTGPYEQYF. In DNA form, the CDR3 reads TGTGCCAGCAGCCTAGGGACGGGACCCTACGAGCAGTACTTC.

The chain carries TRBV6-6 and TRBJ2-7, with D uncertain. CDR3 length: 13 residues. Trimming shortened V by 6 bases and J by 5 bases, and 14 bases separated the two germline ends. CDR1 and CDR2 from the germline V gene are MNHNY and SVGAGI (reference sequence). The CDR3 nucleotides read TGTGCCAGCAGCTCCCTTGGTGGGCACGAGCAGTACGTC. Translation: CASSSLGGHEQYV.

The V gene is TRBV15, the J gene TRBJ2-1, with a weak D call TRBD1 (8 bases). Trimming cost V 3 bases and J 8 bases, with 17 bases left between them. The CDR3 runs 15 residues. From germline, CDR1 is LNHNV and CDR2 YYDKDF (reference sequence). The CDR3 DNA sequence: TGTGCCACCAGCAGGGGGGGGACAGGCGGTGATGAGCAGTTCTTC. This encodes CATSRGGTGGDEQFF.

The V gene is TRBV6-4, the J gene TRBJ1-6; the D is unclear. The V and J ends lost 0 bases and 9 bases respectively, with 9 bases between them. This CDR3 has 14 amino acids. Per the germline V gene, CDR1 is MRHNA and CDR2 is SNTAGT. DNA of the CDR3: TGTGCCAGCAGTGACTCGTCCTCGGGTTCACCCCTCCACTTT. The encoded protein is CASSDSSSGSPLHF.